This passage covers 17 T cell receptor beta chains from one sample sequenced in a study of CD8 T cells in ankylosing spondylitis. Study-level findings and limits: Blood of patients with ankylosing spondylitis appeared to be characterized by a TCR beta motif of several highly homologous variants.

Antigens for these TCRs are unknown. TCRdb re-called the 5' RACE reads through MiXCR, storing one row per CDR3 protein. The sample has about 800,000 distinct CDR3 sequences; roughly 12% are singletons. Sequencing used blood, either unsorted or a sorted T cell fraction (not recorded which). These receptor sequences come from a male donor with ankylosing spondylitis.

The chain joins TRBV4-2 to TRBJ1-2; no clear D. Germline CDR1 and CDR2: LGHNA and YNFKEQ. Trimming removed 0 bases at V and 8 bases at J, with 7 bases between. The CDR3 is 12 amino acids. CDR3 nucleotides: TGTGCCAGCAGCCAAGATGGTGGCGGCTACACCTTC. It codes for CASSQDGGGYTF.

In this sample, this clonotype turned up a few times. The chain employs TRBV5-5 and TRBJ1-5, with 7 bases aligning to TRBD1. The CDR3 loop spans 14 amino acids. Germline CDR1 and CDR2: SGHKS and YYEKEE (reference sequence). Trimming at V came to 5 bases and at J to 6 bases, leaving 8 bases not matched to a gene. CDR3 nucleotide sequence: TGTGCCAGCAGTTTTGGACAGGCCGGTCAGCCCCAGCATTTT. Its translation is CASSFGQAGQPQHF.

This clonotype showed up just a few times. The J gene is TRBJ2-7, the V gene TRBV6-2 or TRBV6-3; tentative D call: TRBD1 (6 bases). V dropped 6 bases and J dropped 3 bases, with 15 bases sitting between them. The CDR3 loop spans 14 amino acids. Germline CDR1 MNHEY, CDR2 SVGEGT. CDR3 sequence (DNA): TGTGCCAGCAGCCGACACGTGGACAGCTACGAGCAGTACTTC. This codes for CASSRHVDSYEQYF.

This clonotype has at least ten counts. The rearrangement uses TRBV6-1 and TRBJ1-6; 9 nucleotides match TRBD1. Germline CDR1 and CDR2: MNHNS and SASEGT. V trimming: 2 bases; J trimming: 13 bases; junction bases outside the gene matches: 9. CDR3 length: 15 amino acids. The DNA for the CDR3 is TGTGCCAGCAGTGAATATTGGGGACAGGGAACGCCCCTCCACTTT. Translation gives CASSEYWGQGTPLHF.

This clonotype appeared a few times. CDR3 bases: TGTGCCAGCACCTCGGACAGCTATGGCTACACCTTC. This codes for CASTSDSYGYTF. The chain couples TRBV12-3 or TRBV12-4 to TRBJ1-2; TRBD1 might be the D (6 bases). The CDR3 has 12 amino acids. Deletions cut 7 bases from V and 4 bases from J, with 10 bases between.

The chain couples TRBV7-2 to TRBJ1-3; 8 nucleotides match TRBD1. Germline V gene data show CDR1 as SGHTA and CDR2 as FQGNSA. After removal of 5 bases from V and 1 base from J, the junction contained 10 bases not matched to a gene. The CDR3 contains 17 residues. In DNA form, the CDR3 reads TGTGCCAGCAGCCACCGGACAGGGAGAGCTTCTGGAAACACCATATATTTT. Its translation: CASSHRTGRASGNTIYF.

There are many counts of this clonotype. V gene TRBV20-1 combines with J gene TRBJ2-3; no clear D gene. Trimming removed 4 bases at V and 3 bases at J, with 14 bases between. The germline CDR1 and CDR2 sequences are DFQATT and SNEGSKA (reference sequence). This CDR3 is built from 14 residues. In DNA form, the CDR3 reads TGCAGTGCTATTCAGAACCTGGGGACAGATACGCAGTATTTT. Residues: CSAIQNLGTDTQYF.

This clonotype has at least ten counts. This chain joins TRBV4-3 and TRBJ2-1; 10 bases are a match to TRBD2. V was clipped by 0 bases and J by 4 bases; unmatched bases: 9. Germline lookup yields CDR1 LGHNA and CDR2 YSLEER. The CDR3 loop spans 18 amino acids. CDR3 in DNA: TGCGCCAGCAGCCAAGATGAGTCCAGCGGGGGGGTTTACAATGAGCAGTTCTTC. Translated, it gives CASSQDESSGGVYNEQFF.

This clonotype has a handful of counts. The chain links TRBV20-1 to TRBJ1-1; D uncertain. The CDR3 extends over 13 amino acids. The germline V gene has CDR1 DFQATT and CDR2 SNEGSKA (reference sequence). Trimming shortened V by 6 bases and J by 2 bases, and 13 bases separated the two germline ends. The CDR3 region is CSALEDPNTEAFF. CDR3 nucleotide sequence: TGCAGTGCCCTAGAGGACCCAAACACTGAAGCTTTCTTT.

This clonotype was counted only a few times. V and J are TRBV7-2 and TRBJ2-3; D uncertain. The CDR3 is 14 amino acids. V lost 5 bases and J 1 base, leaving 10 bases between the germline ends. The V gene's germline CDR1 is SGHTA and CDR2 FQGNSA. DNA of the CDR3: TGTGCCAGCAGCCGGTTTGTCGGCACAGATACGCAGTATTTT. Its translation: CASSRFVGTDTQYF.

This clonotype appeared a few times. V gene TRBV2 combines with J gene TRBJ2-7; D possibly corresponds to TRBD1 (5 bases). CDR1 and CDR2 from the germline V gene are SNHLY and FYNNEI. This CDR3 is built from 15 residues. V lost 3 bases and J 0 bases, leaving 12 bases between the germline ends. DNA of the CDR3: TGTGCCAGCAGTGAGGACACCTTCTCCTCCTACGAGCAGTACTTC. Its protein product is CASSEDTFSSYEQYF. The entire variable domain, with the rest obtained from reference TRBV2 and TRBJ2-7, is as follows: EPEVTQTPSHQVTQMGQEVILRCVPISNHLYFYWYRQILGQKVEFLVSFYNNEISEKSEIFDDQFSVERPDGSNFTLKIRSTKLEDSAMYFCASSEDTFSSYEQYFGPGTRLTVT.

Only a few counts were recorded for this clonotype. The chain recombines TRBV11-2 with TRBJ1-5; D not resolved. The V end lost 5 bases, the J end lost 3 bases, and 5 bases lay between the germline ends. CDR3 size: 12 residues. Germline V gives CDR1 SGHAT, CDR2 FQNNGV. The DNA of the CDR3 is TGTGCCAGCAGCCGGGACAATCAGCCCCAGCATTTT. It specifies CASSRDNQPQHF.

The gene calls are TRBV28 and TRBJ2-3, with TRBD2 matching over 8 bases. J gave up 2 bases and V 2 bases, and 15 bases lay outside the gene matches. The CDR3 runs 19 residues. Germline V gene data show CDR1 as MDHEN and CDR2 as SYDVKM. In nucleotides, the CDR3 is TGTGCCAGCAGTTTACGGAACCGGTGGCGGGGGGCCTACACAGATACGCAGTATTTT. Translated: CASSLRNRWRGAYTDTQYF.

The genes are TRBV6-1 and TRBJ2-2, with D perhaps matching TRBD1 (5 bases). V lost 8 bases, J lost 0 bases, and 19 bases lay in between. This CDR3 is 17 amino acids long. CDR1 and CDR2 from the germline V gene are MNHNS and SASEGT. This chain's CDR3 is CASGGLSGNPNTGELFF. The CDR3 bases are TGTGCCAGCGGCGGATTATCAGGGAACCCGAACACCGGGGAGCTGTTTTTT.

This clonotype turned up a few times. J is TRBJ2-5 and V is TRBV20-1; D uncertain. V was clipped by 3 bases and J by 1 base, with 9 bases between them. The CDR3 is 13 residues long. CDR1 is DFQATT, CDR2 SNEGSKA, per germline (reference sequence). The CDR3 DNA follows: TGCAGTGCTAGTTGGCGCGGCCAAGAGACCCAGTACTTC. Its translation: CSASWRGQETQYF.

In its sample, this clonotype was seen many times. The chain joins TRBV20-1 to TRBJ2-7, with 9 bases lining up with TRBD1. Germline V gene data show CDR1 as DFQATT and CDR2 as SNEGSKA (reference sequence). The CDR3 length is 13 residues. With V trimmed by 6 bases and J by 3 bases, 6 bases remained unmatched. The CDR3 DNA reads TGCAGTGCGCAACCGGGACAGGGCTACGAGCAGTACTTC. This encodes CSAQPGQGYEQYF.

The genes are TRBV7-9 and TRBJ2-1, with TRBD1 matching 12 bases. With 2 bases clipped from V and 6 bases from J, the junction kept 5 bases outside the gene matches. This CDR3 has 16 amino acids. Germline V lookup: CDR1 SEHNR, CDR2 FQNEAQ (reference sequence). In nucleotides, the CDR3 is TGTGCCAGCAGCTTACCCGGGACAGGGGGCTTCAATGAGCAGTTCTTC. This translates into CASSLPGTGGFNEQFF.